One and the same sample provided the 26 T cell receptor beta chains below, sequenced in a study of monozygotic twins with inflammatory bowel disease. Following a re-call of the 5' RACE reads, TCRdb has one entry per CDR3 protein and lacks DNA. Its clone listing holds approximately 390,000 distinct CDR3 sequences. Sample: blood. The receptor source for this set is a human donor with ulcerative colitis or Crohn's disease, or a healthy co-twin of an affected twin (not recorded which).

The chain links TRBV5-1 to TRBJ2-1; checking the TCRdb D call of TRBD2 is not possible without DNA. CDR1 and CDR2 (germline): SGHRS, YFSETQ. The CDR3 contains 14 residues. The CDR3 loop is CASRLAGGYNEQFF.

The chain carries TRBV5-1 and TRBJ2-7; checking the TCRdb D call of TRBD1 is not possible without DNA. In germline, CDR1 is SGHRS, CDR2 YFSETQ. The CDR3 spans 14 residues. The CDR3 here is CASSSGPGNYEQYF.

The chain combines TRBV12-3 or TRBV12-4 with TRBJ1-1. The CDR3 runs 14 residues. The CDR3 sequence is CASSLRELNTEAFF.

J is TRBJ2-7 and V is TRBV12-3 or TRBV12-4; TCRdb outputs TRBD1, but without DNA this stays unchecked. The CDR3 sequence is 15 residues long. CDR3 protein: CASREQGAFGSEQYF.

V is TRBV6-4 and J is TRBJ2-2; checking the TCRdb D call of TRBD1 is not possible without DNA. Germline loops: CDR1 MRHNA, CDR2 SNTAGT. The CDR3 consists of 14 residues. The CDR3: CASGGTGNTGELFF.

The rearrangement links TRBV18 to TRBJ1-5. The CDR3 is 13 amino acids. The germline gives CDR1 KGHSH, CDR2 LQKENI. The CDR3 region is CASSPQGYQPQHF.

The chain combines TRBV7-9 with TRBJ2-1; the TCRdb D gene call, TRBD1, has no DNA to confirm it. Germline V CDR1 and CDR2: SEHNR, FQNEAQ (reference sequence). The CDR3 is 15 residues long. CDR3 residues: CASSVAGQRYNEQFF.

The chain employs TRBV11-2 and TRBJ2-1. This CDR3 region has 16 residues. Germline V gene data show CDR1 as SGHAT and CDR2 as FQNNGV. The chain's CDR3 is CASSLDQRGSYNEQFF.

The CDR3: CSARRQGLGYGYTF. This sequence joins TRBV20-1 and TRBJ1-2; TCRdb's D gene call, TRBD1, goes unchecked for lack of DNA. Germline V CDR1 and CDR2: DFQATT, SNEGSKA (reference sequence). The CDR3 contains 14 residues.

The rearrangement links TRBV28 to TRBJ1-5; TCRdb gives TRBD1 as the D gene, but with no DNA this cannot be confirmed. Per germline, CDR1 MDHEN and CDR2 SYDVKM. The length of the CDR3 is 14 residues. The CDR3 protein is CASSLRDGFWPQHF.

Here the CDR3 reads CASSFPGQGRENTGELFF. The chain recombines TRBV7-8 with TRBJ2-2; with no DNA, the TCRdb D assignment of TRBD1 cannot be verified. The germline V gene has CDR1 SGHVS and CDR2 FQNEAQ. The CDR3 covers 18 residues. The complete variable domain, with remaining parts taken from reference TRBV7-8 and TRBJ2-2, reads GAGVSQSPRYKVAKRGQDVALRCDPISGHVSLFWYQQALGQGPEFLTYFQNEAQLDKSGLPSDRFFAERPEGSVSTLKIQRTQQEDSAVYLCASSFPGQGRENTGELFFGEGSRLTVL.

J is TRBJ2-7 and V is TRBV29-1; TCRdb designates TRBD2, a call that cannot be tested without DNA. The CDR3 is made up of 13 amino acids. Germline-derived CDR1 and CDR2 are SQVTM and ANQGSEA. The CDR3 protein is CSVLTSGTYEQYF.

J is TRBJ2-1 and V is TRBV11-2; the D call of TRBD2 rests on TCRdb alone, since no DNA is present to check it. The germline V gene encodes CDR1 SGHAT and CDR2 FQNNGV. CDR3 length: 16 residues. CDR3 residues: CASSLDQRLAGREQFF.

The CDR3 is CASSTGPGPRTEAFF. The chain recombines TRBV7-9 with TRBJ1-1; TCRdb's assignment of TRBD1 cannot be checked, as there is no DNA. From germline, CDR1 is SEHNR and CDR2 FQNEAQ (reference sequence). The CDR3 is made up of 15 amino acids.

V is TRBV6-2 or TRBV6-3 and J is TRBJ2-3. The CDR3 loop spans 14 amino acids. Germline V gene sequence: CDR1 MNHEY, CDR2 SVGEGT. CDR3 loop: CASGRTYSTDTQYF.

The chain uses TRBV4-2 and TRBJ1-1; TCRdb gives TRBD1 as the D gene, but with no DNA this cannot be confirmed. Germline CDR1 LGHNA, CDR2 YNFKEQ. CDR3 length: 16 amino acids. CDR3 sequence reads: CASSQVQGAHGTEAFF.

This chain connects TRBV9 to TRBJ2-7; TCRdb names TRBD1, which stays unverified in the absence of DNA. Germline V gives CDR1 SGDLS, CDR2 YYNGEE. The CDR3 extends over 14 amino acids. CDR3 in amino acids: CASSVSRVMGEQYF.

This chain links TRBV11-2 with TRBJ2-2; there is no DNA to check the TCRdb D call of TRBD1. This CDR3 region has 15 residues. Per the germline V gene, CDR1 is SGHAT and CDR2 is FQNNGV. The CDR3 protein is CASSSNLQGTGELFF. The full variable domain, in which reference TRBV11-2 and TRBJ2-2 provide the parts outside the CDR3, is EAGVAQSPRYKIIEKRQSVAFWCNPISGHATLYWYQQILGQGPKLLIQFQNNGVVDDSQLPKDRFSAERLKGVDSTLKIQPAKLEDSAVYLCASSSNLQGTGELFFGEGSRLTVL.

This sequence joins TRBV12-3 or TRBV12-4 and TRBJ2-7; TCRdb's D gene call, TRBD1, goes unchecked for lack of DNA. This CDR3 is 14 amino acids long. The CDR3 loop reads CASSFSSGKTEQYF.

This chain joins TRBV7-9 and TRBJ1-6. The CDR3 is 15 amino acids. Germline V gene sequence: CDR1 SEHNR, CDR2 FQNEAQ (reference sequence). CDR3 in amino acids: CASSLLGSYNSPLHF.

This sequence joins TRBV5-1 and TRBJ2-3; there is no DNA to check the TCRdb D call of TRBD1. CDR1 is SGHRS and CDR2 is YFSETQ in the germline V gene. This CDR3 has 14 residues. The chain's CDR3 is CASSLGQGGDTQYF. The full variable domain, completed using reference TRBV5-1 and TRBJ2-3, is KAGVTQTPRYLIKTRGQQVTLSCSPISGHRSVSWYQQTPGQGLQFLFEYFSETQRNKGNFPGRFSGRQFSNSRSEMNVSTLELGDSALYLCASSLGQGGDTQYFGPGTRLTVL.

V gene TRBV5-1 combines with J gene TRBJ2-2; the D gene TCRdb calls, TRBD1, cannot be checked with no DNA. From germline, CDR1 is SGHRS and CDR2 YFSETQ. The CDR3 loop spans 14 amino acids. The chain's CDR3 is CAGRDTSNTGELFF. The full variable domain, in which reference TRBV5-1 and TRBJ2-2 provide the parts outside the CDR3, is KAGVTQTPRYLIKTRGQQVTLSCSPISGHRSVSWYQQTPGQGLQFLFEYFSETQRNKGNFPGRFSGRQFSNSRSEMNVSTLELGDSALYLCAGRDTSNTGELFFGEGSRLTVL.

The V call is TRBV5-5, the J call TRBJ2-2; TCRdb designates TRBD1, a call that cannot be tested without DNA. The CDR3 extends over 17 amino acids. Germline loops: CDR1 SGHKS, CDR2 YYEKEE (reference sequence). Here the CDR3 reads CASSSRFRDRVTGELFF.

This chain joins TRBV5-1 and TRBJ1-5; TCRdb proposes TRBD1, but this gene call is untestable without DNA. CDR1 SGHRS and CDR2 YFSETQ come from the germline V gene. CDR3 length: 15 residues. The CDR3 is CASSLTGDSNQPQHF.

The V and J genes are TRBV11-2 and TRBJ2-7; TCRdb picks TRBD2, but there is no DNA to check that call. Germline-derived CDR1 and CDR2 are SGHAT and FQNNGV. The CDR3 extends over 13 amino acids. CDR3 residues: CASRIAGVHEQYF.

This sequence joins TRBV7-2 and TRBJ1-6; the D call from TCRdb, TRBD1, cannot be confirmed without DNA. Germline CDR1 is SGHTA and CDR2 is FQGNSA. This CDR3 spans 15 amino acids. The CDR3 here is CASSLLGPGNSPLHF.